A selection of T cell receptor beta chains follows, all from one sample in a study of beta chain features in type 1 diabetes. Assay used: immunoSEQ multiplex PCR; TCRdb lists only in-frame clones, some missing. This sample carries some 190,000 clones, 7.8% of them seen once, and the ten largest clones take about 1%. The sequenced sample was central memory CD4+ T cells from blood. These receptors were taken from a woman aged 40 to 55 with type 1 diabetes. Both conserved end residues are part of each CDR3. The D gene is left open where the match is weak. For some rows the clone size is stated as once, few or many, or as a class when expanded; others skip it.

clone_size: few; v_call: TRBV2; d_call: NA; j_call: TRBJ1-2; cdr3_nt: TGTGCCAGCAGTTCTCTGGTGGCCGCCCAATATGGCTACACCTTC; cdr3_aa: CASSSLVAAQYGYTF
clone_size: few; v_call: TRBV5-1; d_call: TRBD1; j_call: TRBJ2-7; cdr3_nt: TGCGCCAGCAGCCAACCGACAGGGGGCGAGCAGTACTTC; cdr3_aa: CASSQPTGGEQYF
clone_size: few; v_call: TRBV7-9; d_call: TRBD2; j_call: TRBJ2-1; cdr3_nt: TGTGCCAGCAGCTTAGTGTCTAGCGGGAGGGAAGGCAATGAGCAGTTCTTC; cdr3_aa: CASSLVSSGREGNEQFF
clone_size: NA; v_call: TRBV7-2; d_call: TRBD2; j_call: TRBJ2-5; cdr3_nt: TGTGCCAGCAGCCTGCGGGGACTAGCGGGAGAAGGGACCCAGTACTTC; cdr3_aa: CASSLRGLAGEGTQYF
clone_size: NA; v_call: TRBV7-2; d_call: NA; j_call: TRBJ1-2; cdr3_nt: TGTGCCAGCAGTTCCAGGGGTCCCCTTGGCTACACCTTC; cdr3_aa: CASSSRGPLGYTF
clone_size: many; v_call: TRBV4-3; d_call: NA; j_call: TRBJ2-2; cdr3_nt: TGCGCCAGCAGCCAGCAGACGAACACCGGGGAGCTGTTTTTT; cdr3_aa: CASSQQTNTGELFF
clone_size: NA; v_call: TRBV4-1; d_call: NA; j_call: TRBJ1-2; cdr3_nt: TGCGCCAGCAGCCAAGAGTGGGCCACTAACTATGGCTACACCTTC; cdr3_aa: CASSQEWATNYGYTF
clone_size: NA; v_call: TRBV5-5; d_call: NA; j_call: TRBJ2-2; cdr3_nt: TGTGCCAGCAGCTGGGGGCCGGGACATGGAACCGGGGAGCTGTTTTTT; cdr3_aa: CASSWGPGHGTGELFF
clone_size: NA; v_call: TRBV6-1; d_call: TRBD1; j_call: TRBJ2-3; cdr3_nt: TGTGCCAGCAGTGATAAGGGGGCAGCAGATACGCAGTATTTT; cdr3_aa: CASSDKGAADTQYF
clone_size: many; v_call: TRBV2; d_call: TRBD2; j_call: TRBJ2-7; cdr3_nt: TGTGCCAGCAGCTCCAATCGGGGGGGCGGAGAGCAGTACTTC; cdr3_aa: CASSSNRGGGEQYF
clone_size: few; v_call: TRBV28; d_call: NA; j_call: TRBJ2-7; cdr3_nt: TGTGCCAGCAGTCCTCTTTCGGGGGTGGACGAGCAGTACTTC; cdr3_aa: CASSPLSGVDEQYF
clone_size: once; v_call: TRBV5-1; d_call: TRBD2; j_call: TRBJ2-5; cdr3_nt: TGCGCCAGCAGCTTGTTCGGCGGGGGGCGGGAAGAGACCCAGTACTTC; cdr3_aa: CASSLFGGGREETQYF
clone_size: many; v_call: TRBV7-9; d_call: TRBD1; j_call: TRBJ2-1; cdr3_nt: TGTGCCAGCAGCTTCGCAGGGGGCGGGGTACGCAATGAGCAGTTCTTC; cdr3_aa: CASSFAGGGVRNEQFF
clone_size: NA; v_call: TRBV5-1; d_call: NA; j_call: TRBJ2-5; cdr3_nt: TGCGCCAGCAACATAGGAGGACAAGAGACCCAGTACTTC; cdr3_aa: CASNIGGQETQYF
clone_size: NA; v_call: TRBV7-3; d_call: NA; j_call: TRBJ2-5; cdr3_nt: TGTGCCAGCAGTTCCGGTGGTAGCGGTAAGACCCAGTACTTC; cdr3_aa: CASSSGGSGKTQYF
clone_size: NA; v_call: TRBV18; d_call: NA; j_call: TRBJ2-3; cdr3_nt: TGTGCCAGCTCACCTCGGGGGGCAGAAGATACGCAGTATTTT; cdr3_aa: CASSPRGAEDTQYF
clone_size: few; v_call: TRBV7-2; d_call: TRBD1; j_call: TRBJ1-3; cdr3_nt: TGTGCCAGCAGCTTGGGACAGGGGTACATGAAGCCTGGAAACACCATATATTTT; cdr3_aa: CASSLGQGYMKPGNTIYF
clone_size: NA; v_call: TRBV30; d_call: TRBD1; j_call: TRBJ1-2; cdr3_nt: TGTGCCTGGAGTGTAAAGGACAGGGGAACCTATGGCTACACCTTC; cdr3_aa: CAWSVKDRGTYGYTF
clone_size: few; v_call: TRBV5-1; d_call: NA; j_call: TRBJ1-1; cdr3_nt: TGCGCCAGCAGCTTGCAGGGGTCGGTGAACACTGAAGCTTTCTTT; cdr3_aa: CASSLQGSVNTEAFF
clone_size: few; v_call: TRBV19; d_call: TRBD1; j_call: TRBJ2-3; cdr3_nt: TGTGCCAGTAGTGTCTCCGGGACAGCTAACACAGATACGCAGTATTTT; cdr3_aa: CASSVSGTANTDTQYF
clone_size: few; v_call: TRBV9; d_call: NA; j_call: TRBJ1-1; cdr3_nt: TGTGCCAGCAGCGTAGCTGGGGGGTCTGAAGCTTTCTTT; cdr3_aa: CASSVAGGSEAFF
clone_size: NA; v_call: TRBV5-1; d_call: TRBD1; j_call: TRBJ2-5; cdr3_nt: TGCGCCAGCAGCCCGACAGGGCCGGAGACCCAGTACTTC; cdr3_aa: CASSPTGPETQYF
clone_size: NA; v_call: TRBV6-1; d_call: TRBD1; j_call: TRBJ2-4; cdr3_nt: TGTGCCAGCAGTGAAAACAGGGGGCGCACGGACATTCAGTACTTC; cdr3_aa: CASSENRGRTDIQYF